This T cell receptor (beta chain) was observed in a study of T cell responses to AZD1222 COVID-19 vaccine. V lost 7 bases and J lost 0; bases outside the gene matches: 9. The CDR3 consists of 16 residues. Looked up from germline, CDR1 is MNHGY and CDR2 is SVAAGI. Profiling relied on immunoSEQ multiplex PCR, and the TCRdb table lists in-frame clones only, not all of them. The repertoire has about 120,000 clones, approximately 86% of them found once; the top ten carry 2.4%. Sequencing was performed on peripheral blood, taken on day 0 of AZD1222 vaccination. The gene calls are TRBV6-9 and TRBJ2-1; 7 bases map to TRBD2. The sequence was collected from an adult in good health. The CDR3 spells CASTKRGKDSYNEQFF. Here the CDR3 DNA reads TGTGCCAGCACCAAGCGGGGTAAAGACTCCTACAATGAGCAGTTCTTC.